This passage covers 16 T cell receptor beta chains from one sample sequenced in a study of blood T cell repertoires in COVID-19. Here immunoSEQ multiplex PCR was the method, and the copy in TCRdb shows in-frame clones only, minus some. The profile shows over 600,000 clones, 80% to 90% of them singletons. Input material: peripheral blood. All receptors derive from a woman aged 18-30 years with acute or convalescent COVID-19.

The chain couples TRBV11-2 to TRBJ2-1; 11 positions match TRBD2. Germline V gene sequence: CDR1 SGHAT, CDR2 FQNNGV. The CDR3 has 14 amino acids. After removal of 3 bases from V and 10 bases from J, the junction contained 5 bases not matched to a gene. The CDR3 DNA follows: TGTGCCAGCAGCTTCCTAGCGGGGGGCCCCGAGCAGTTCTTC. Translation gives CASSFLAGGPEQFF.

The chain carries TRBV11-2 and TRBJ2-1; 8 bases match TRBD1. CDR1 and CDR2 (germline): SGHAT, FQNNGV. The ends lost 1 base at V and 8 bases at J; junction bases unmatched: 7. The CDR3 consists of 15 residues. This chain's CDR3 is CASSLGGRGLDEQFF. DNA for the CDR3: TGTGCCAGCAGCTTAGGGGGCAGGGGGCTGGATGAGCAGTTCTTC.

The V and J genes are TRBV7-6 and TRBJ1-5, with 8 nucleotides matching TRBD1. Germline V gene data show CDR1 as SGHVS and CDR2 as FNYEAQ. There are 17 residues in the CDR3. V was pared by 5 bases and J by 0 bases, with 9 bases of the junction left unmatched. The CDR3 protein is CASSPEQGGNSNQPQHF. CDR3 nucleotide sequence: TGTGCCAGCAGCCCAGAACAGGGGGGGAATAGCAATCAGCCCCAGCATTTT.

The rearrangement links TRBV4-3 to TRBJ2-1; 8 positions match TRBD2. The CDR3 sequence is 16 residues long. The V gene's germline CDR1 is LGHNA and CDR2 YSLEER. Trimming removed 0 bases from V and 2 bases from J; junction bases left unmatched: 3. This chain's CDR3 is CASSQDRGGPYNEQFF. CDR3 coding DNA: TGCGCCAGCAGCCAAGATCGGGGGGGGCCCTACAATGAGCAGTTCTTC.

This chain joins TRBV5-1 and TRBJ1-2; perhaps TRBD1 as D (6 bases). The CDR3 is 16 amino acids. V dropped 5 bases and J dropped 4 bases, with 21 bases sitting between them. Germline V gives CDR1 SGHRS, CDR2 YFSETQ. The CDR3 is CASRPQGPITIYGYTF. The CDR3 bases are TGCGCCAGCAGACCACAGGGCCCTATCACCATCTATGGCTACACCTTC. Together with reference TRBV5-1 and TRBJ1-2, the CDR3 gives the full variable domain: KAGVTQTPRYLIKTRGQQVTLSCSPISGHRSVSWYQQTPGQGLQFLFEYFSETQRNKGNFPGRFSGRQFSNSRSEMNVSTLELGDSALYLCASRPQGPITIYGYTFGSGTRLTVV.

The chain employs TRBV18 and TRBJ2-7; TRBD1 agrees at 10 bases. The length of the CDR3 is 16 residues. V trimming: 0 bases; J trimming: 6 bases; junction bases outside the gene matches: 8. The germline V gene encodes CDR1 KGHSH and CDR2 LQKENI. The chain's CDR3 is CASSPPRDRGRVEQYF. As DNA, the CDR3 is TGTGCCAGCTCACCACCCCGGGACAGGGGACGGGTCGAGCAGTACTTC.

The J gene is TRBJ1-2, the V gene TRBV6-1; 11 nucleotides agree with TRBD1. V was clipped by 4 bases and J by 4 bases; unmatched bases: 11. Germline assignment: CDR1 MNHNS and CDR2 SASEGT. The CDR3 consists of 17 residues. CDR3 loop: CASSGGTGGPGSYGYTF. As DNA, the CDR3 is TGTGCCAGCAGTGGGGGGACAGGGGGTCCTGGGAGCTATGGCTACACCTTC.

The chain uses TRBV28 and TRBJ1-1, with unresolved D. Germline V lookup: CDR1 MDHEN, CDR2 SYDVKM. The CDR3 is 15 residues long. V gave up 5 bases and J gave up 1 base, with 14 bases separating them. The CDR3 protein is CASSQAGSGNTEAFF. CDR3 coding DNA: TGTGCCAGCAGTCAAGCCGGGTCCGGGAACACTGAAGCTTTCTTT. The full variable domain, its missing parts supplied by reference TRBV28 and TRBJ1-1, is DVKVTQSSRYLVKRTGEKVFLECVQDMDHENMFWYRQDPGLGLRLIYFSYDVKMKEKGDIPEGYSVSREKKERFSLILESASTNQTSMYLCASSQAGSGNTEAFFGQGTRLTVV.

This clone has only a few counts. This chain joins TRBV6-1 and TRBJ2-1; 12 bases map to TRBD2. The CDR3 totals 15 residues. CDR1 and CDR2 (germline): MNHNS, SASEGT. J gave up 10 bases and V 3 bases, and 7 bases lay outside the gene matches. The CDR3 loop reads CASSEASGGAKEQFF. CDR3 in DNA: TGTGCCAGCAGTGAGGCTAGCGGGGGGGCCAAAGAGCAGTTCTTC.

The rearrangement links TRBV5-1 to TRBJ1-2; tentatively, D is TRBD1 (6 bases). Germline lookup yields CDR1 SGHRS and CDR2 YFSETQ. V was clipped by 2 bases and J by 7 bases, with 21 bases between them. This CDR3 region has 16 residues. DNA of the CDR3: TGCGCCAGCAGCTTAAGTGGGGGCCGGGGCGTGGGTGGCTACACCTTC. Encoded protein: CASSLSGGRGVGGYTF.

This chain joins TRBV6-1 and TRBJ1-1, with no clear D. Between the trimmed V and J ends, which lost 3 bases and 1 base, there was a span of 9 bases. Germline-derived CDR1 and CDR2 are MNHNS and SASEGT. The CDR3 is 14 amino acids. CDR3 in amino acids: CASSDPGSNTEAFF. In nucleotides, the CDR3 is TGTGCCAGCAGTGATCCGGGATCGAACACTGAAGCTTTCTTT.

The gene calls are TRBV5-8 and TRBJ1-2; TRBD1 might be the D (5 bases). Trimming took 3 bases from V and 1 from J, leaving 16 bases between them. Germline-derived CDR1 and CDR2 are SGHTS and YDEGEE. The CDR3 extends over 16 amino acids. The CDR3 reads CASSSLTGVSNYGYTF. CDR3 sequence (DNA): TGTGCCAGCAGCTCACTAACAGGAGTGAGTAACTATGGCTACACCTTC. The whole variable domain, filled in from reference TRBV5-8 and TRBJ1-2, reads EAGVTQSPTHLIKTRGQQATLRCSPISGHTSVYWYQQALGLGLQFLLWYDEGEERNRGNFPPRFSGRQFPNYSSELNVNALELEDSALYLCASSSLTGVSNYGYTFGSGTRLTVV.

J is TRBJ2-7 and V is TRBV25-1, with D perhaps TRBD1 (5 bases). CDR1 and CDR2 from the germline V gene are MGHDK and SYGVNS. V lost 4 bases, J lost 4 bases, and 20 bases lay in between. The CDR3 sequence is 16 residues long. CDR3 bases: TGTGCCAGCAGTGTTGGATTGCAGGGAAGTCAGTACGAGCAGTACTTC. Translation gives CASSVGLQGSQYEQYF.

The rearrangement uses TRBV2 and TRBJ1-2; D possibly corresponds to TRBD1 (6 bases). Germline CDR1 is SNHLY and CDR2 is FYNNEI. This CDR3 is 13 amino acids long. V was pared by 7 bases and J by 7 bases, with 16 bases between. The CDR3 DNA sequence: TGTGCCAGCACTTCACAGGGAGCGAGTGGCTACACCTTC. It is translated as CASTSQGASGYTF.

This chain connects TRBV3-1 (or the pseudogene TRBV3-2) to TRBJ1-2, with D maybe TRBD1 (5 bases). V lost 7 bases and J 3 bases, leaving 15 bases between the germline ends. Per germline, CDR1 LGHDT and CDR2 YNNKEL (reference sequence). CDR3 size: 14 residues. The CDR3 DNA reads TGTGCCAGCAATGACAGAAACCTAGACTATGGCTACACCTTC. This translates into CASNDRNLDYGYTF.

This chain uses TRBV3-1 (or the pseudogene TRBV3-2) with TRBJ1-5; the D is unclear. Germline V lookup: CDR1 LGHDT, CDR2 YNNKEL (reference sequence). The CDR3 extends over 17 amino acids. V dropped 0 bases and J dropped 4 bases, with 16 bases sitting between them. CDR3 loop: CASSQEAPTRGNQPQHF. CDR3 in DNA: TGTGCCAGCAGCCAAGAAGCACCTACTAGAGGTAATCAGCCCCAGCATTTT.